The rows below give T cell receptor beta chains drawn from one sample of a study of vaccination effects on CD4 cells after COVID-19. Sequenced by immunoSEQ multiplex PCR; TCRdb stores in-frame clones only, minus some. The table has 35,000 to 40,000 clones, roughly 66% seen once. Their antigens are not known. Sample: CD4+ T cells from PBMCs cultured with HCoV-OC43 spike peptides, taken before COVID-19 vaccination. These receptors were collected from a human donor who received a COVID-19 vaccine. Both conserved end residues are part of each CDR3. A D gene is named only where the DNA matches it firmly. The listing skips clone size in some rows; elsewhere it reads once, few, many or a size class.

cdr3_length,v_call,j_call,d_call,clone_size,cdr3_aa,cdr3_nt
10,TRBV20-1,TRBJ1-2,.,.,CSAPNYGYTF,TGCAGTGCTCCCAACTATGGCTACACCTTC
21,TRBV18,TRBJ2-1,TRBD1,.,CASSPIYGTGTAGSSYNEQFF,TGTGCCAGCTCACCAATCTATGGGACAGGGACGGCGGGGAGCTCCTACAATGAGCAGTTCTTC
14,TRBV6-5,TRBJ1-1,.,.,CASRPYGEDTEAFF,TGTGCCAGCAGGCCCTACGGCGAGGACACTGAAGCTTTCTTT
15,TRBV5-1,TRBJ2-1,TRBD2,.,CASSLVAGEYNEQFF,TGCGCCAGCAGCCTGGTAGCGGGAGAGTACAATGAGCAGTTCTTC
17,TRBV11-3,TRBJ2-1,.,.,CASSLHGPAGAFNEQFF,TGTGCCAGCAGCTTACACGGACCTGCAGGGGCATTTAATGAGCAGTTCTTC
14,TRBV10-2,TRBJ1-1,TRBD1,.,CASSEQGRNTEAFF,TGCGCCAGCAGTGAACAGGGGAGAAATACTGAAGCTTTCTTT
16,TRBV5-4,TRBJ1-1,TRBD1,.,CASSFGQGAVVTEAFF,TGTGCCAGCAGCTTCGGACAGGGGGCAGTGGTCACTGAAGCTTTCTTT
15,TRBV9,TRBJ2-3,TRBD2,.,CASSVRQGGFDTQYF,TGTGCCAGCAGCGTTCGGCAGGGAGGGTTCGATACGCAGTATTTT
14,TRBV3-1/TRBV3-2,TRBJ1-6,.,.,CASSQVGAQSPLHF,TGTGCCAGCAGCCAAGTGGGGGCTCAGTCACCCCTCCACTTT
14,TRBV29-1,TRBJ2-2,.,.,CSVQIGVITGELFF,TGCAGCGTTCAGATCGGGGTGATCACCGGGGAGCTGTTTTTT
18,TRBV7-6,TRBJ2-3,TRBD2,once,CASSLLGLAGTRTDTQYF,TGTGCCAGCAGCTTACTAGGACTAGCGGGGACTCGCACAGATACGCAGTATTTT
15,TRBV28,TRBJ1-1,.,few,CASSSLTGSSSKAFF,TGTGCCAGCAGTTCGCTAACAGGGTCCTCCTCGAAAGCTTTCTTT
14,TRBV27,TRBJ2-4,.,.,CASSSFGLPNIQYF,TGTGCCAGCAGTTCATTTGGACTGCCCAACATTCAGTACTTC
15,TRBV7-9,TRBJ1-2,.,few,CASSPRHKLNYGYTF,TGTGCCAGCAGCCCAAGACATAAGCTAAACTATGGCTACACCTTC
12,TRBV11-2,TRBJ2-3,.,.,CASSSNSDTQYF,TGTGCCAGCAGCTCGAACTCTGATACGCAGTATTTT
17,TRBV18,TRBJ2-6,.,.,CASSGLVLISGANVLTF,TGTGCCAGCTCGGGCCTCGTTTTGATCTCTGGGGCCAACGTCCTGACTTTC
18,TRBV27,TRBJ2-4,TRBD1,.,CASSLGFRTGIAKNIQYF,TGTGCCAGCAGTTTAGGGTTTCGGACAGGCATTGCCAAAAACATTCAGTACTTC
13,TRBV12-3/TRBV12-4,TRBJ1-5,.,few,CASRGSGNQPQHF,TGTGCCAGCAGGGGGAGCGGCAATCAGCCCCAGCATTTT
14,TRBV6-5,TRBJ2-7,TRBD1,.,CASSYGTGFYEQYF,TGTGCCAGCAGTTACGGGACAGGGTTTTACGAGCAGTACTTC
15,TRBV5-1,TRBJ1-4,.,.,CASSLDGERNEKLFF,TGCGCCAGCAGCTTGGACGGGGAAAGGAATGAAAAACTGTTTTTT
15,TRBV7-7,TRBJ2-3,TRBD2,.,CASSWGLAGGDTQYF,TGTGCCAGCAGCTGGGGACTAGCGGGGGGAGATACGCAGTATTTT
17,TRBV1,TRBJ2-1,.,.,CTSSQDLPSPNYNEQFF,TGCACCAGCAGCCAAGATCTCCCCTCACCTAACTACAATGAGCAGTTCTTC
14,TRBV9,TRBJ2-5,.,.,CASSVGSVQETQYF,TGTGCCAGCAGCGTAGGGTCAGTACAAGAGACCCAGTACTTC
13,TRBV30,TRBJ1-2,.,.,CAWRQLESDGYTF,TGTGCCTGGAGGCAGCTCGAGTCCGATGGCTACACCTTC
14,TRBV6-5,TRBJ1-1,.,few,CASSYQPGRTEAFF,TGTGCCAGCAGTTACCAGCCAGGGCGCACTGAAGCTTTCTTT
15,TRBV2,TRBJ2-5,TRBD1,.,CASMVDRGRRETQYF,TGTGCCAGCATGGTGGACAGGGGGCGGCGGGAGACCCAGTACTTC
13,TRBV7-9,TRBJ1-2,.,.,CASSLGSGDGYTF,TGTGCCAGCAGCTTAGGTTCCGGGGATGGCTACACCTTC
13,TRBV29-1,TRBJ2-2,TRBD1,.,CSGRTGGTGELFF,TGCAGCGGGCGGACAGGGGGAACCGGGGAGCTGTTTTTT
16,TRBV6-5,TRBJ1-3,.,.,CASSYSRGRGGNTIYF,TGTGCCAGCAGTTACTCGAGAGGGAGAGGTGGAAACACCATATATTTT
13,TRBV19,TRBJ1-5,.,few,CASNPDRDRPQHF,TGTGCCAGTAACCCAGACCGGGATCGGCCCCAGCATTTT
16,TRBV10-2,TRBJ2-7,TRBD2,.,CASSEPGAGGSYEQYF,TGCGCCAGCAGTGAGCCGGGGGCGGGAGGTTCCTACGAGCAGTACTTC
13,TRBV2,TRBJ2-2,.,few,CASSESFNGELFF,TGTGCCAGCAGTGAGTCATTTAACGGGGAGCTGTTTTTT
13,TRBV27,TRBJ1-1,.,.,CASSFGQGAEAFF,TGTGCCAGCAGTTTCGGGCAGGGTGCCGAAGCTTTCTTT
16,TRBV5-1,TRBJ1-1,.,.,CASSKNMRGMNTEAFF,TGCGCCAGCAGCAAAAATATGAGGGGAATGAACACTGAAGCTTTCTTT
14,TRBV10-2,TRBJ2-7,.,once,CASSEKRVRYEQYF,TGCGCCAGCAGTGAGAAGCGGGTAAGGTACGAGCAGTACTTC
14,TRBV6-5,TRBJ2-1,TRBD2,.,CASRTSGGSNEQFF,TGTGCCAGCAGAACTAGCGGGGGTAGTAATGAGCAGTTCTTC
14,TRBV18,TRBJ2-1,.,.,CASSPGLSGHEQFF,TGTGCCAGCTCACCAGGCCTCTCTGGGCATGAGCAGTTCTTC
17,TRBV7-9,TRBJ2-5,TRBD2,.,CASSLPPLAGGRETQYF,TGTGCCAGCAGCTTACCCCCACTAGCGGGGGGACGAGAGACCCAGTACTTC
16,TRBV19,TRBJ2-2,TRBD1,.,CASSIRGRGMSGELFF,TGTGCCAGTAGTATTCGGGGCAGGGGGATGTCCGGGGAGCTGTTTTTT
14,TRBV27,TRBJ1-1,TRBD1,.,CASSPPGTVTEAFF,TGTGCCAGCAGTCCCCCCGGGACAGTCACTGAAGCTTTCTTT
14,TRBV3-1/TRBV3-2,TRBJ2-7,.,.,CASSWAGPSYEQYF,TGTGCCAGCAGCTGGGCGGGTCCCTCCTACGAGCAGTACTTC
15,TRBV5-1,TRBJ2-3,.,.,CASSFAGPSTDTQYF,TGCGCCAGCAGCTTCGCAGGACCTAGCACAGATACGCAGTATTTT
12,TRBV13,TRBJ1-1,.,.,CASGTLNTEAFF,TGTGCCAGCGGGACATTGAACACTGAAGCTTTCTTT
15,TRBV6-5,TRBJ2-2,TRBD1,.,CASRGVQGSTGELFF,TGTGCCAGCAGGGGAGTACAGGGGAGCACCGGGGAGCTGTTTTTT
16,TRBV7-6,TRBJ1-2,TRBD1,.,CASSPKGQGPLYGYTF,TGTGCCAGCAGCCCTAAAGGACAGGGTCCCCTCTATGGCTACACCTTC
14,TRBV29-1,TRBJ1-2,.,.,CSVARQTNNYGYTF,TGCAGCGTTGCCAGACAGACAAATAACTATGGCTACACCTTC
14,TRBV10-3,TRBJ1-6,.,few,CAISPGTGNSPLHF,TGTGCCATCAGTCCCGGGACGGGAAATTCACCCCTCCACTTT
12,TRBV7-5,TRBJ2-3,.,.,CVRFPRTDTQYF,TGTGTCAGATTCCCCCGCACAGATACGCAGTATTTT
14,TRBV5-6,TRBJ2-7,TRBD1,.,CASSFWDRPYEQYF,TGTGCCAGCAGCTTCTGGGACAGACCCTACGAGCAGTACTTC
14,TRBV3-1/TRBV3-2,TRBJ2-1,.,.,CASSQDQLSNEQFF,TGTGCCAGCAGCCAAGATCAACTCTCAAATGAGCAGTTCTTC
11,TRBV20-1,TRBJ1-1,TRBD1,.,CSVDRGTSAFF,TGCAGTGTTGACAGGGGGACCTCAGCTTTCTTT
15,TRBV7-9,TRBJ2-1,.,.,CASSLGVADNNEQFF,TGTGCCAGCAGCTTGGGGGTGGCCGATAACAATGAGCAGTTCTTC
17,TRBV3-1/TRBV3-2,TRBJ2-2,TRBD2,.,CASSPRTSGTNTGELFF,TGTGCCAGCAGCCCTCGGACTAGCGGGACGAACACCGGGGAGCTGTTTTTT
15,TRBV19,TRBJ1-2,TRBD1,.,CASSTRDSANYGYTF,TGTGCCAGTAGTACCCGGGACAGCGCTAACTATGGCTACACCTTC
19,TRBV15,TRBJ2-2,TRBD2,.,CATSRDRVAGARNTGELFF,TGTGCCACCAGCAGAGATCGGGTAGCGGGGGCCAGGAACACCGGGGAGCTGTTTTTT
13,TRBV5-1,TRBJ2-1,.,once,CASSDLARDEQFF,TGCGCCAGCAGCGACCTCGCTCGAGATGAGCAGTTCTTC